The 29 T cell receptor beta chains below come from one sample, sequenced in a study of shared clonotypes between healthy human individuals. TCRdb's table, derived via immunoSEQ multiplex PCR, lists solely in-frame clones and lacks some. The sample yields roughly 500,000 clones, around 79% seen once. The sample taken for sequencing was PBMCs. The receptors come from a woman in her thirties or forties in good health. Some clones in this sample may be carry-over from other donors' samples.

The rearrangement joins TRBV29-1 to TRBJ2-7, with 9 bases identical to TRBD2. This CDR3 contains 13 residues. V shed 4 bases, J shed 6 bases, and the junction held 7 bases outside the gene matches. Per germline, CDR1 SQVTM and CDR2 ANQGSEA. This chain's CDR3 is CSVGEAGGAEQYF. CDR3 in DNA: TGCAGCGTTGGAGAAGCGGGGGGAGCCGAGCAGTACTTC.

The chain links TRBV30 to TRBJ1-2; TRBD1 matches 12 bases. V shed 0 bases and J 5 bases; nucleotides not matched to a gene: 7. In germline, CDR1 is GTSNPN, CDR2 SVGIG (reference sequence). CDR3 length equals 16 residues. The CDR3 region has the DNA TGTGCCTGGAGTGTACGAGGGACAGGGGGCTATTATGGCTACACCTTC. Translating it yields CAWSVRGTGGYYGYTF.

This clone was counted between two and nine times. J is TRBJ2-2 and V is TRBV4-2; 8 nucleotides agree with TRBD2. This CDR3 has 15 amino acids. In germline, CDR1 is LGHNA, CDR2 YNFKEQ. The J segment lost 8 bases and the V segment lost 0 bases, leaving 5 bases of the junction unmatched. The CDR3 DNA sequence: TGTGCCAGCAGCCAAGAGGGACTAGAGGCTGGGGAGCTGTTTTTT. It specifies CASSQEGLEAGELFF.

By share, this clone ranks as medium-sized. The chain couples TRBV7-9 to TRBJ2-7, with TRBD1 matching over 7 bases. Trimming at V came to 1 base and at J to 5 bases, leaving 5 bases not matched to a gene. The germline V gene has CDR1 SEHNR and CDR2 FQNEAQ (reference sequence). This CDR3 contains 14 residues. The CDR3 sequence: CASSLGGQADEQYF. In DNA form, the CDR3 reads TGTGCCAGCAGCTTAGGCGGACAGGCGGACGAGCAGTACTTC.

This rearrangement joins TRBV27 to TRBJ1-1, with D unclear. The germline gives CDR1 MNHEY, CDR2 SMNVEV (reference sequence). The CDR3 is 13 amino acids. The germline V and J ends were trimmed by 0 bases and 4 bases, with 6 bases remaining between them. CDR3 protein: CASSLSSFTEAFF. The CDR3 DNA is TGTGCCAGCAGTTTATCCAGTTTCACTGAAGCTTTCTTT.

J is TRBJ1-1 and V is TRBV5-4; 8 bases line up with TRBD1. This CDR3 has 15 residues. Per germline, CDR1 SGHNT and CDR2 YYREEE (reference sequence). With V trimmed by 0 bases and J by 6 bases, 7 bases remained unmatched. CDR3 DNA sequence: TGTGCCAGCAGCTTGGAGGGGGGACAGGCGCCTGAAGCTTTCTTT. It codes for CASSLEGGQAPEAFF.

This rearrangement joins TRBV7-2 to TRBJ2-7; D unresolved. V was shortened by 0 bases and J by 5 bases, with 8 bases between the two germline ends. This CDR3 has 13 amino acids. Germline V CDR1 and CDR2: SGHTA, FQGNSA. As DNA, the CDR3 is TGTGCCAGCAGCTTAGCCCGGATAGACGAGCAGTACTTC. Its protein product is CASSLARIDEQYF.

This clone was found a few times. The chain recombines TRBV23-1 with TRBJ2-1; 8 bases agree with TRBD2. TRBV23-1 counts as an open reading frame of uncertain function. The CDR3 length is 17 residues. Trimming cost V 3 bases and J 8 bases; bases outside gene matches: 15. CDR3 in DNA: TGCGCCAGCAGTCACCACGGGAGGGCCGTTGTTTTATATGAGCAGTTCTTC. Encoded protein: CASSHHGRAVVLYEQFF.

V is TRBV11-2 and J is TRBJ2-6; D possibly corresponds to TRBD1 (6 bases). The CDR3 runs to 17 residues. In germline, CDR1 is SGHAT, CDR2 FQNNGV. Trimming cost V 5 bases and J 0 bases, with 14 bases left between them. CDR3 sequence (DNA): TGTGCCAGCAGCCGCTGGACAGCCCTCTCTGGGGCCAACGTCCTGACTTTC. As protein: CASSRWTALSGANVLTF.

The chain is built from TRBV11-2 and TRBJ2-5, with 7 bases aligning to TRBD1. The germline CDR1 and CDR2 sequences are SGHAT and FQNNGV. J was trimmed by 11 bases and V by 4 bases; bases with no gene match: 10. The CDR3 is made up of 13 amino acids. The CDR3 DNA follows: TGTGCCAGCAGCTCCGACAGGGTGGGGGAGCAGTACTTC. Encoded protein: CASSSDRVGEQYF.

This clone was recorded a few times. The chain has TRBV7-2 and TRBJ2-7, with D maybe TRBD2 (5 bases). This CDR3 has 15 residues. V gave up 4 bases and J gave up 3 bases, with 16 bases separating them. Germline-derived CDR1 and CDR2 are SGHTA and FQGNSA. Here the CDR3 DNA reads TGTGCCAGCAGCTCTGGGTCAGACGAGGGCTACGAGCAGTACTTC. Translating gives CASSSGSDEGYEQYF.

The V gene is TRBV4-1, the J gene TRBJ2-7, with D perhaps TRBD2 (6 bases). From germline, CDR1 is MGHRA and CDR2 YSYEKL. The V gene lost 1 base and the J gene lost 2 bases, with 18 bases spanning the gap. The CDR3 contains 17 residues. Written as DNA, the CDR3 is TGCGCCAGCAGCCAAGGTCAGACTAGAACCAGGCCCTACGAGCAGTACTTC. Protein: CASSQGQTRTRPYEQYF.

The CDR3 sequence: CASSGRNNSPLHF. As DNA, the CDR3 is TGTGCCAGCAGCGGACGGAATAATTCACCCCTCCACTTT. The chain couples TRBV11-2 to TRBJ1-6; D is unclear. The germline V gene encodes CDR1 SGHAT and CDR2 FQNNGV. V was clipped by 5 bases and J by 5 bases, with 7 bases between them. The CDR3 covers 13 residues.

V is TRBV19 and J is TRBJ2-1; TRBD2 matches at 8 bases. Trimming cost V 7 bases and J 10 bases; bases outside gene matches: 18. The germline V gene encodes CDR1 LNHDA and CDR2 SQIVND (reference sequence). CDR3 length: 16 residues. The CDR3 reads CASTIRAGGAGGEQFF. The CDR3, as DNA: TGTGCCAGTACCATAAGGGCGGGAGGCGCCGGGGGCGAGCAGTTCTTC.

The sample holds a few counts of this clone. The chain has TRBV6-5 and TRBJ2-5; the D gene is possibly TRBD1 (6 bases). Germline CDR1 and CDR2: MNHEY and SVGAGI. The CDR3 runs to 12 residues. Deletions cut 8 bases from V and 2 bases from J, with 9 bases between. CDR3 bases: TGTGCCAGCGGACAGAAGCAAGAGACCCAGTACTTC. Protein product: CASGQKQETQYF.

The chain recombines TRBV20-1 with TRBJ2-1; TRBD2 aligns across 8 bases. Germline CDR1 and CDR2: DFQATT and SNEGSKA (reference sequence). V shed 4 bases and J 11 bases; nucleotides not matched to a gene: 4. CDR3 length: 11 residues. This CDR3 is CSATRGGQQFF. The CDR3 nucleotides read TGCAGTGCTACCCGGGGGGGCCAGCAGTTCTTC.

The chain has TRBV5-1 and TRBJ2-5, with 11 bases matching TRBD1. Germline V gene lookup returns CDR1 SGHRS and CDR2 YFSETQ. CDR3 length: 17 residues. Trimming took 4 bases from V and 5 from J; bases not matched to a gene: 13. Written as DNA, the CDR3 is TGCGCCAGCAGCCCCCGACCCGGGACAGGGGGGTGGGAGACCCAGTACTTC. Protein: CASSPRPGTGGWETQYF.

This chain connects TRBV27 to TRBJ2-1; D ambiguous. CDR3 length: 13 amino acids. V gave up 2 bases and J gave up 9 bases, with 11 bases separating them. CDR1 is MNHEY, CDR2 SMNVEV, per germline (reference sequence). The CDR3 loop is CASSLPPPAEQFF. CDR3 coding DNA: TGTGCCAGCAGTTTACCCCCTCCCGCTGAGCAGTTCTTC.

The chain is built from TRBV7-9 and TRBJ1-1, with 9 bases that match TRBD1. The length of the CDR3 is 14 residues. Germline lookup yields CDR1 SEHNR and CDR2 FQNEAQ (reference sequence). The V segment lost 6 bases and the J segment 4 bases; nucleotides outside the gene matches: 6. The CDR3 sequence is CASRQGQGITEAFF. The CDR3 nucleotides read TGTGCCAGCAGACAGGGACAGGGAATCACTGAAGCTTTCTTT.

The chain has TRBV11-2 and TRBJ2-3, with TRBD2 matching over 10 bases. The V gene's germline CDR1 is SGHAT and CDR2 FQNNGV. V was clipped by 4 bases and J by 4 bases; unmatched bases: 17. The CDR3 loop spans 19 amino acids. CDR3 nucleotides: TGTGCCAGCAGCTCGGATTGGGGGAATAGCGGGAGGATTGCAGATACGCAGTATTTT. Its protein product is CASSSDWGNSGRIADTQYF.

The J gene is TRBJ2-7, the V gene TRBV28; the match to TRBD1 covers 8 bases. Germline V gene lookup returns CDR1 MDHEN and CDR2 SYDVKM. The V and J ends lost 4 bases and 3 bases, in that order; junction bases with no gene match: 2. The CDR3 length is 13 residues. This CDR3 is CASSSTGVYEQYF. CDR3 DNA: TGTGCCAGCAGTTCGACAGGGGTCTACGAGCAGTACTTC.

This clone was counted once. The gene calls are TRBV6-6 and TRBJ2-1, with D unresolved. This CDR3 contains 11 residues. Trimming shortened V by 2 bases and J by 10 bases, and 6 bases separated the two germline ends. Germline CDR1 is MNHNY and CDR2 is SVGAGI (reference sequence). Written as DNA, the CDR3 is TGTGCCAGCAGTTACGGTAGAGAGCAGTTCTTC. Translated, it gives CASSYGREQFF.

With respect to this clone: A far bigger clonotype differs at one base, so this is likely a read error. V and J are TRBV15 and TRBJ1-2, with D unclear. There are 15 residues in the CDR3. The germline V gene has CDR1 LNHNV and CDR2 YYDKDF (reference sequence). CDR3 sequence (DNA): TGTGCCACCAGCAGACCCGAGGAGGGAAACTATGGCTACGCCTTC. Protein: CATSRPEEGNYGYAF.

The chain is built from TRBV6-1 and TRBJ1-5; 8 nucleotides agree with TRBD1. Germline V gene lookup returns CDR1 MNHNS and CDR2 SASEGT. This CDR3 comprises 15 residues. V was clipped by 4 bases and J by 1 base; unmatched bases: 3. The CDR3 sequence is CASSGTGLSNQPQHF. CDR3 bases: TGTGCCAGCAGTGGGACAGGGCTGAGCAATCAGCCCCAGCATTTT.

The chain combines TRBV4-1 with TRBJ1-5, with unresolved D. CDR3 size: 16 residues. V was pared by 0 bases and J by 4 bases, with 13 bases between. Germline loops: CDR1 MGHRA, CDR2 YSYEKL. The CDR3 spells CASSQDWRIGNQPQHF. In nucleotides, the CDR3 is TGCGCCAGCAGCCAAGATTGGAGAATTGGAAATCAGCCCCAGCATTTT.

This clone was seen just once. The rearrangement uses TRBV29-1 and TRBJ2-1; tentative D call: TRBD2 (6 bases). The germline CDR1 and CDR2 sequences are SQVTM and ANQGSEA. The length of the CDR3 is 14 residues. Between the trimmed V and J ends, which lost 4 bases and 5 bases, there was a span of 15 bases. This CDR3 is CSVGHWREHNEQFF. The DNA of the CDR3 is TGCAGCGTTGGGCATTGGCGGGAACACAATGAGCAGTTCTTC.

The chain recombines TRBV30 with TRBJ1-1, with D unresolved. V lost 3 bases to trimming and J lost 1 base, with 18 bases between them. This CDR3 contains 16 residues. Germline CDR1 and CDR2: GTSNPN and SVGIG (reference sequence). Written as DNA, the CDR3 is TGTGCCTGGAGCGGGCAACCAAACCGGGAGAACACTGAAGCTTTCTTT. It specifies CAWSGQPNRENTEAFF.

The chain links TRBV7-9 to TRBJ2-3; TRBD2 matches at 9 bases. The CDR3 sequence is 19 residues long. V was clipped by 5 bases and J by 3 bases; unmatched bases: 18. CDR1 SEHNR and CDR2 FQNEAQ come from the germline V gene (reference sequence). This chain's CDR3 is CASSQDTTLTSGRTDTQYF. In nucleotides, the CDR3 is TGTGCCAGCAGCCAAGATACGACACTGACTAGCGGAAGAACAGATACGCAGTATTTT.

This chain links TRBV10-3 with TRBJ2-7; TRBD2 matches 8 bases. Germline trimming cut 4 bases from V and 4 bases from J; bases unmatched to any gene: 9. CDR1 is ENHRY, CDR2 SYGVKD, per germline. The CDR3 is 15 amino acids. CDR3 in DNA: TGTGCCATCAGTGCTGCGGGACTAGACGGTTACGAGCAGTACTTC. It codes for CAISAAGLDGYEQYF.